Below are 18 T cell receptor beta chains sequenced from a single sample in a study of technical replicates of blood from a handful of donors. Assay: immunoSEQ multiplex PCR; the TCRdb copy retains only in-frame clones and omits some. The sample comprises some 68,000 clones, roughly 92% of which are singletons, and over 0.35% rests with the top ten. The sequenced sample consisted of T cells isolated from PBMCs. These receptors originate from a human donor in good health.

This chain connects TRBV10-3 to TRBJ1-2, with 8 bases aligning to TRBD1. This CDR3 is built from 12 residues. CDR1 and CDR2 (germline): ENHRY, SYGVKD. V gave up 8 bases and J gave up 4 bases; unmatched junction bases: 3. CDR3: CAIPDRVYGYTF. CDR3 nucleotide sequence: TGTGCCATCCCGGACAGGGTCTATGGCTACACCTTC.

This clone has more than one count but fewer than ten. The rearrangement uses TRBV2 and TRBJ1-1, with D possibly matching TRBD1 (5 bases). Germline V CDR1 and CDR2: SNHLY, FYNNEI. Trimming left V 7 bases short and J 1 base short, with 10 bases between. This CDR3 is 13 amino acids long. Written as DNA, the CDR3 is TGTGCCAGCACGTTAGGGGCGAACACTGAAGCTTTCTTT. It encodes CASTLGANTEAFF.

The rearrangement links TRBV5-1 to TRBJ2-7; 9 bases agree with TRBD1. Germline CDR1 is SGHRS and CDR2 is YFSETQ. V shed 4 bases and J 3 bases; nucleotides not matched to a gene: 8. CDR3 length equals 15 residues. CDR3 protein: CASSQTGGKYYEQYF. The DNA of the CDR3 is TGCGCCAGCAGCCAGACAGGGGGGAAATACTACGAGCAGTACTTC.

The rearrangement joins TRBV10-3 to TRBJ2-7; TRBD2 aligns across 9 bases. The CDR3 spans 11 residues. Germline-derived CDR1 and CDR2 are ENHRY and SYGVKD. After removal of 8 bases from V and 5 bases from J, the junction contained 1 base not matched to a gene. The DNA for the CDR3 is TGTGCCATCCGCGGGGGGGACGAGCAGTACTTC. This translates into CAIRGGDEQYF.

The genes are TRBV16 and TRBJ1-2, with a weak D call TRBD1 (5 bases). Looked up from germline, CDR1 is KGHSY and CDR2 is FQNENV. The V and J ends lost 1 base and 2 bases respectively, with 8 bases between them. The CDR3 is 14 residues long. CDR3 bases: TGTGCCAGCAGCCAATGGCAGGGCAACTATGGCTACACCTTC. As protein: CASSQWQGNYGYTF.

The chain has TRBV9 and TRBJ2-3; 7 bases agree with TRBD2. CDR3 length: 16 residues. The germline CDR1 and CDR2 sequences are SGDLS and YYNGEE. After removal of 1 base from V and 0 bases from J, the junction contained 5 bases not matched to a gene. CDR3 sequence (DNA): TGTGCCAGCAGCGTACGGGGTAGCGGGAGCACAGATACGCAGTATTTT. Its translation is CASSVRGSGSTDTQYF.

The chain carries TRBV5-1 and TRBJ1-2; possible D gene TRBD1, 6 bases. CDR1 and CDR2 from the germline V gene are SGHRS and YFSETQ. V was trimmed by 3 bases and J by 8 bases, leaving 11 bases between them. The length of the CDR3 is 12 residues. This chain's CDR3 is CASSSGGDGYTF. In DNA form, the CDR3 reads TGCGCCAGCAGCTCGGGGGGCGACGGCTACACCTTC.

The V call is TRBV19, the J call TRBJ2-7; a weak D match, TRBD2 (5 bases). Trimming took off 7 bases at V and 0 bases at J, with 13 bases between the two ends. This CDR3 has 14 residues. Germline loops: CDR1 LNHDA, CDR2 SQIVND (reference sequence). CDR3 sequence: CASKSSASSYEQYF. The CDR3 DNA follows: TGTGCCAGTAAAAGTAGCGCGAGCTCCTACGAGCAGTACTTC.

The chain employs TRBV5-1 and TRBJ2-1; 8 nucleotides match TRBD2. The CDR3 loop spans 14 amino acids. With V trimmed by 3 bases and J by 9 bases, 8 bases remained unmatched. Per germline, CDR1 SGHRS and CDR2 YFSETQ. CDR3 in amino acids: CASSYPAGAVEQFF. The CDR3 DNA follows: TGCGCCAGCAGCTACCCAGCGGGAGCCGTTGAGCAGTTCTTC.

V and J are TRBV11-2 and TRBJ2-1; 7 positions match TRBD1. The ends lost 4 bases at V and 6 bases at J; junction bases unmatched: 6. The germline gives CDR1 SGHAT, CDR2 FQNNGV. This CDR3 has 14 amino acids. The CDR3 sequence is CASSSGQPVNEQFF. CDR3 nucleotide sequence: TGTGCCAGCAGCTCGGGACAGCCTGTCAATGAGCAGTTCTTC.

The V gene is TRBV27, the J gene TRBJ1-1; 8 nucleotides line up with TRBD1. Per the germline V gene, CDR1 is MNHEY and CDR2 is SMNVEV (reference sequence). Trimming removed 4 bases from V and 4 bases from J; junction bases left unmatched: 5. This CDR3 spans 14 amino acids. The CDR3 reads CASSSGGWGTEAFF. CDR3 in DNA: TGTGCCAGCAGTTCAGGGGGCTGGGGCACTGAAGCTTTCTTT.

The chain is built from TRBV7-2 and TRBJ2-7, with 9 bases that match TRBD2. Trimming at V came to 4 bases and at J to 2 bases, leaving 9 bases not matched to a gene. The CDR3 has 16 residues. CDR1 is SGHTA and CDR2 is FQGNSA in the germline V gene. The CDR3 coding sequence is TGTGCCAGCAGCTCGTCGAGCGGGAGGCGTACCTACGAGCAGTACTTC. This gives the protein CASSSSSGRRTYEQYF. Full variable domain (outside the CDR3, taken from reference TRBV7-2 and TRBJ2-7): GAGVSQSPSNKVTEKGKDVELRCDPISGHTALYWYRQSLGQGLEFLIYFQGNSAPDKSGLPSDRFSAERTGGSVSTLTIQRTQQEDSAVYLCASSSSSGRRTYEQYFGPGTRLTVT.

CDR3 in amino acids: CASSRTSGSPYEQYF. In DNA form, the CDR3 reads TGCGCCAGCAGCCGTACTAGCGGGAGCCCCTACGAGCAGTACTTC. The chain is built from TRBV4-1 and TRBJ2-7; TRBD2 matches at 11 bases. Trimming at V came to 4 bases and at J to 2 bases, leaving 4 bases not matched to a gene. The CDR3 spans 15 residues. Germline values: CDR1 MGHRA, CDR2 YSYEKL.

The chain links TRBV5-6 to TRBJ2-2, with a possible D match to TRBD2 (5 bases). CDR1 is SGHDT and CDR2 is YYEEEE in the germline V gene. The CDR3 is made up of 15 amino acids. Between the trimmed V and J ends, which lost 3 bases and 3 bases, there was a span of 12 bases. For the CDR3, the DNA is TGTGCCAGCAGCTCATTGGACTCCGACACCGGGGAGCTGTTTTTT. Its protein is CASSSLDSDTGELFF. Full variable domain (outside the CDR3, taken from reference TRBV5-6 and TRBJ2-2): DAGVTQSPTHLIKTRGQQVTLRCSPKSGHDTVSWYQQALGQGPQFIFQYYEEEERQRGNFPDRFSGHQFPNYSSELNVNALLLGDSALYLCASSSLDSDTGELFFGEGSRLTVL.

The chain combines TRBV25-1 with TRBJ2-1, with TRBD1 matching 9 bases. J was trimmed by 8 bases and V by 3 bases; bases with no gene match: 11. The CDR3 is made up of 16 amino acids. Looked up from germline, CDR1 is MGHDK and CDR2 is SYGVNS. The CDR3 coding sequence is TGTGCCAGCAGTGATTCACCGGGACAGGGCAGGGATGAGCAGTTCTTC. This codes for CASSDSPGQGRDEQFF.

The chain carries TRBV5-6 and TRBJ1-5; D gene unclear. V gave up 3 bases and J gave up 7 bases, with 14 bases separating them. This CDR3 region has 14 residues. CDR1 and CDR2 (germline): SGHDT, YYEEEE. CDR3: CASSYGSGGQPQHF. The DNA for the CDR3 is TGTGCCAGCAGCTACGGGTCGGGTGGGCAGCCCCAGCATTTT.

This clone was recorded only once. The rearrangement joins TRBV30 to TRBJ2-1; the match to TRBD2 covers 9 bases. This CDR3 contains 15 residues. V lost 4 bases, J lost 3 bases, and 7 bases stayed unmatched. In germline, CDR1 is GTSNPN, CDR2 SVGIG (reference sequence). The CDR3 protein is CAWTLLAGVYNEQFF. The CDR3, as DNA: TGTGCCTGGACTTTGTTAGCGGGAGTCTACAATGAGCAGTTCTTC.

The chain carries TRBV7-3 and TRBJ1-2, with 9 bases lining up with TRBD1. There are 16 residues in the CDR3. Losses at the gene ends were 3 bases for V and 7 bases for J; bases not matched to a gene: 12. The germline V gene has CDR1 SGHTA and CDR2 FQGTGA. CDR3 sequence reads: CASSFNPGQGSSGYTF. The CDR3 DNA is TGTGCCAGCAGCTTCAATCCGGGACAGGGATCAAGTGGCTACACCTTC.